The 19 T cell receptor beta chains listed next were all sequenced from one sample in a study of beta chain features in type 1 diabetes. The sequenced template was cDNA made from the entire isolated RNA. Only in-frame clones appear in the TCRdb table, and some are missing; sequencing was by immunoSEQ multiplex PCR. The table shows roughly 400,000 clones, with over 12% occurring only once. The sequencing input was naive CD4+ T cells from blood. The source of these receptors is a woman aged 18-29 years in good health.

The chain combines TRBV4-2 with TRBJ2-7; possible D gene TRBD2, 6 bases. V lost 5 bases and J 1 base, leaving 15 bases between the germline ends. Looked up from germline, CDR1 is LGHNA and CDR2 is YNFKEQ. The CDR3 totals 15 residues. The chain's CDR3 is CASSARLVDSYEQYF. CDR3 sequence (DNA): TGTGCCAGCAGCGCCCGACTAGTAGATTCCTACGAGCAGTACTTC.

V is TRBV9 and J is TRBJ1-2; 10 nucleotides agree with TRBD1. V lost 4 bases, J lost 8 bases, and 8 bases stayed unmatched. Germline loops: CDR1 SGDLS, CDR2 YYNGEE. The CDR3 totals 14 residues. CDR3 region: CASSSTGGSEGYTF. CDR3 bases: TGTGCCAGCAGCTCGACAGGGGGCTCAGAAGGCTACACCTTC.

This clone was seen only a few times. The chain links TRBV28 to TRBJ2-1; 7 bases match TRBD2. Germline CDR1 is MDHEN and CDR2 is SYDVKM. The CDR3 spans 16 residues. Losses at the gene ends were 8 bases for V and 4 bases for J; bases not matched to a gene: 14. The CDR3 DNA reads TGTGCCAGCGGGTCAGAGCCGGGACTACTATACAATGAGCAGTTCTTC. Its translation: CASGSEPGLLYNEQFF.

About this clone: The junction differs from germline at one of its ends, possibly a read error. The chain is built from TRBV30 and TRBJ2-7, with TRBD2 matching over 14 bases. Germline V gene lookup returns CDR1 GTSNPN and CDR2 SVGIG (reference sequence). The CDR3 consists of 16 residues. CDR3 sequence reads: CARSDHGTSGSPEQYF. As DNA, the CDR3 is TGTGCCCGGAGTGATCACGGGACTAGCGGGAGCCCCGAGCAGTACTTC.

This clone was seen a few times. The V gene is TRBV5-1, the J gene TRBJ2-7, with 10 bases lining up with TRBD1. The V gene's germline CDR1 is SGHRS and CDR2 YFSETQ. This CDR3 comprises 14 residues. Trimming cost V 5 bases and J 2 bases; bases outside gene matches: 4. The CDR3: CASRPGQGPYEQYF. The CDR3 nucleotides read TGCGCCAGCAGGCCGGGACAGGGGCCCTACGAGCAGTACTTC.

The gene calls are TRBV2 and TRBJ1-1; 7 bases are a match to TRBD1. V trimming: 2 bases; J trimming: 4 bases; junction bases outside the gene matches: 7. This CDR3 is 15 amino acids long. The germline V gene has CDR1 SNHLY and CDR2 FYNNEI. CDR3 coding DNA: TGTGCCAGCAGTGAAAGTAGGGGGCTGGGCACTGAAGCTTTCTTT. Its translation: CASSESRGLGTEAFF.

The rearrangement joins TRBV7-9 to TRBJ2-2, with TRBD2 identical over 13 bases. The V gene end was trimmed by 4 bases and the J gene end by 3 bases; junction bases not matched to a gene: 5. Germline V gene lookup returns CDR1 SEHNR and CDR2 FQNEAQ (reference sequence). CDR3 length: 17 residues. The CDR3 sequence: CASSSGLAGVYTGELFF. DNA for the CDR3: TGTGCCAGCAGCTCAGGACTAGCGGGAGTTTACACCGGGGAGCTGTTTTTT.

This clone appeared a few times. The chain carries TRBV30 and TRBJ2-1; weak D call: TRBD2 (5 bases). Germline V gene sequence: CDR1 GTSNPN, CDR2 SVGIG (reference sequence). The CDR3 is 16 amino acids. V lost 1 base to trimming and J lost 2 bases, with 15 bases between them. For the CDR3, the DNA is TGTGCCTGGAGTGGCCTGGGCGGGCGGACCTACAATGAGCAGTTCTTC. Translated, it gives CAWSGLGGRTYNEQFF.

The V call is TRBV30, the J call TRBJ1-2, with D possibly being TRBD1 (6 bases). V lost 3 bases, J lost 0 bases, and 8 bases lay in between. Looked up from germline, CDR1 is GTSNPN and CDR2 is SVGIG (reference sequence). This CDR3 region has 13 residues. In nucleotides, the CDR3 is TGTGCCTGGAGCAGGACAGCTAACTATGGCTACACCTTC. The encoded protein is CAWSRTANYGYTF.

The chain is built from TRBV6-5 and TRBJ2-5; TRBD1 matches at 8 bases. CDR1 and CDR2 (germline): MNHEY, SVGAGI. V was clipped by 7 bases and J by 4 bases; unmatched bases: 8. This CDR3 is 14 amino acids long. CDR3 bases: TGTGCCAGCACCCGGACAGGGATCAGAGAGACCCAGTACTTC. Its protein product is CASTRTGIRETQYF.

This clone was found a few times. The CDR3 sequence: CASSQAAGGRVDTQYF. CDR3 nucleotides: TGCGCCAGCAGCCAAGCCGCGGGAGGGAGGGTGGATACGCAGTATTTT. V usage is TRBV4-3 and J usage is TRBJ2-3, with 9 bases aligning to TRBD2. This CDR3 comprises 16 residues. J was trimmed by 6 bases and V by 1 base; bases with no gene match: 8. CDR1 and CDR2 from the germline V gene are LGHNA and YSLEER.

This clone appeared a few times. The J gene is TRBJ2-5, the V gene TRBV4-2; D may be TRBD1 (5 bases). Per the germline V gene, CDR1 is LGHNA and CDR2 is YNFKEQ. The CDR3 is 15 residues long. Trimming stripped 0 bases from V and 3 bases from J, with 11 bases between. In DNA form, the CDR3 reads TGTGCCAGCAGCCAAGAGACAGTAGTAGAAGAGACCCAGTACTTC. This sequence encodes CASSQETVVEETQYF.

The rearrangement uses TRBV6-6 and TRBJ2-7; weak D call: TRBD2 (6 bases). Germline CDR1 and CDR2: MNHNY and SVGAGI (reference sequence). V was clipped by 6 bases and J by 1 base, with 10 bases between them. The CDR3 spans 13 residues. The CDR3: CASRLAQSYEQYF. The CDR3 DNA is TGTGCCAGCAGGCTAGCGCAATCCTACGAGCAGTACTTC.

The table lists this clone with a count of one. The chain joins TRBV28 to TRBJ2-7; 9 bases match TRBD2. Germline V lookup: CDR1 MDHEN, CDR2 SYDVKM. This CDR3 region has 16 residues. J was trimmed by 5 bases and V by 4 bases; bases with no gene match: 12. CDR3 sequence: CASSSPGLAAIDEQYF. In DNA, the CDR3 is TGTGCCAGCAGTTCCCCGGGACTAGCCGCCATTGACGAGCAGTACTTC.

This clone turned up a few times. J is TRBJ1-2 and V is TRBV25-1; the match to TRBD1 covers 8 bases. Germline lookup yields CDR1 MGHDK and CDR2 SYGVNS. CDR3 length: 12 residues. Germline trimming cut 3 bases from V and 7 bases from J; bases unmatched to any gene: 1. CDR3 amino acids: CASSDRGPGYTF. CDR3 in DNA: TGTGCCAGCAGTGACAGGGGGCCTGGCTACACCTTC.

This clone was seen only a few times. V is TRBV29-1 and J is TRBJ2-2, with 14 bases fitting TRBD2. V shed 7 bases, J shed 6 bases, and the junction held 10 bases outside the gene matches. This CDR3 contains 16 residues. Germline CDR1 reads SQVTM; CDR2 reads ANQGSEA. Written as DNA, the CDR3 is TGCAGCGCTAGAACCGGGACTAGCGGGAGAGCCGGGGAGCTGTTTTTT. This translates into CSARTGTSGRAGELFF.

V is TRBV7-2 and J is TRBJ2-5; 7 bases map to TRBD1. J was trimmed by 5 bases and V by 4 bases; bases with no gene match: 7. Germline V lookup: CDR1 SGHTA, CDR2 FQGNSA. There are 14 residues in the CDR3. The CDR3 nucleotides read TGTGCCAGCAGCTATGACGACAGGGTGGAGACCCAGTACTTC. Translated: CASSYDDRVETQYF.

This chain uses TRBV7-9 with TRBJ2-3, with TRBD1 as a possible D gene (6 bases). Trimming removed 4 bases at V and 2 bases at J, with 10 bases between. Germline lookup yields CDR1 SEHNR and CDR2 FQNEAQ (reference sequence). This CDR3 is built from 14 residues. The CDR3 DNA reads TGTGCCAGCAGCTACGACAGGTCCACAGATACGCAGTATTTT. It codes for CASSYDRSTDTQYF.

The V call is TRBV5-4, the J call TRBJ2-7; D might be TRBD1 (5 bases). Trimming shortened V by 4 bases and J by 2 bases, and 13 bases separated the two germline ends. CDR3 length: 14 amino acids. Germline CDR1 is SGHNT and CDR2 is YYREEE (reference sequence). DNA of the CDR3: TGTGCCAGCAGCGGACCAGGGTCCCCCTACGAGCAGTACTTC. It codes for CASSGPGSPYEQYF. Full variable domain (rest looked up from reference TRBV5-4 and TRBJ2-7): ETGVTQSPTHLIKTRGQQVTLRCSSQSGHNTVSWYQQALGQGPQFIFQYYREEENGRGNFPPRFSGLQFPNYSSELNVNALELDDSALYLCASSGPGSPYEQYFGPGTRLTVT.